This record looks at one T cell receptor beta chain sequence and its context. The source of the sample is a study of cytomegalovirus exposure and HLA in healthy donors. Trimming cost V 3 bases and J 6 bases, with 9 bases left between them. Germline V gene lookup returns CDR1 SNHLY and CDR2 FYNNEI. This CDR3 has 13 amino acids. It was with 60 Vbeta and 13 Jbeta primers that the PCR ran. Repertoires were generated with immunoSEQ multiplex PCR, while TCRdb's copy carries only in-frame clones and drops some. The data show 150,000 to 200,000 clones, roughly 80% seen once. The J gene is TRBJ1-5, the V gene TRBV2, with D hard to call. What was sequenced was PBMCs. The TCR comes from a male donor in good health and CMV-seropositive. CDR3 sequence reads: CASSEEVGQPQHF. The DNA for the CDR3 is TGTGCCAGCAGTGAGGAGGTGGGTCAGCCCCAGCATTTT.